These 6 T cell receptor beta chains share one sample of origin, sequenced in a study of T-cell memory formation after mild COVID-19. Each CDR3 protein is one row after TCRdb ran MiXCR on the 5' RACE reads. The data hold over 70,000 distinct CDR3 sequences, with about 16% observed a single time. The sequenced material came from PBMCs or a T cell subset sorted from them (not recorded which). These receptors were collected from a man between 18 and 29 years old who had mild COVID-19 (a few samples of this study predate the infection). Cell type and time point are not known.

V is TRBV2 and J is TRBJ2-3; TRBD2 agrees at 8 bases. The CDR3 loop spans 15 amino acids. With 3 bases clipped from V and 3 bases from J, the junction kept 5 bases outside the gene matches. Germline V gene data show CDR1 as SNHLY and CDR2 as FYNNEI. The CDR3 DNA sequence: TGTGCCAGCAGTGACCCAGCGGGAGAAACAGATACGCAGTATTTT. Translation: CASSDPAGETDTQYF.

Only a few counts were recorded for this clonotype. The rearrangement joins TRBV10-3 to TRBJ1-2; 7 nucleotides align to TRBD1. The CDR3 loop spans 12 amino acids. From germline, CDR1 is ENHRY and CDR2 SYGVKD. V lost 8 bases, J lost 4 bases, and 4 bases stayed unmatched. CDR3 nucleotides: TGTGCCATCGCCCGGGACAGCTATGGCTACACCTTC. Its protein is CAIARDSYGYTF.

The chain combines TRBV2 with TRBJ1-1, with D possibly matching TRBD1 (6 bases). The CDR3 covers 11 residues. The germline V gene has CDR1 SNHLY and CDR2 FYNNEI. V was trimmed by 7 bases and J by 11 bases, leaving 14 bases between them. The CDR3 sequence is CASIRGVWAFF. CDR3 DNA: TGTGCCAGCATAAGGGGGGTGTGGGCTTTCTTT.

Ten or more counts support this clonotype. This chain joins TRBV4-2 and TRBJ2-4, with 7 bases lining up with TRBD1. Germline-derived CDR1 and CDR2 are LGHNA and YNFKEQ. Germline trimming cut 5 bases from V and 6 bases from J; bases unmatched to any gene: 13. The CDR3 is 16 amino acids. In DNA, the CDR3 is TGTGCCAGCAGCTTAAACCCTAAGGACAGGCCAAACATTCAGTACTTC. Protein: CASSLNPKDRPNIQYF.

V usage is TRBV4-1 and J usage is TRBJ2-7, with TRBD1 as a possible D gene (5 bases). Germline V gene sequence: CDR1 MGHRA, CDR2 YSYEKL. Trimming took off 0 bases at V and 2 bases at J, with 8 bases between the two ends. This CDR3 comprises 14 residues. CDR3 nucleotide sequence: TGCGCCAGCAGCCAAGAATCCAGGGCCTACGAGCAGTACTTC. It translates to CASSQESRAYEQYF.

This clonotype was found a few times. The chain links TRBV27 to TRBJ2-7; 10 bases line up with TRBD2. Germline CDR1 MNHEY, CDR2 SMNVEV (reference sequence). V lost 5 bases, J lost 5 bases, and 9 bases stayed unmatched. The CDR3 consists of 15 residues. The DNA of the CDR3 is TGTGCCAGCAGTGCCCTGGAGCGGGGGGGCAACGAGCAGTACTTC. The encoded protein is CASSALERGGNEQYF.